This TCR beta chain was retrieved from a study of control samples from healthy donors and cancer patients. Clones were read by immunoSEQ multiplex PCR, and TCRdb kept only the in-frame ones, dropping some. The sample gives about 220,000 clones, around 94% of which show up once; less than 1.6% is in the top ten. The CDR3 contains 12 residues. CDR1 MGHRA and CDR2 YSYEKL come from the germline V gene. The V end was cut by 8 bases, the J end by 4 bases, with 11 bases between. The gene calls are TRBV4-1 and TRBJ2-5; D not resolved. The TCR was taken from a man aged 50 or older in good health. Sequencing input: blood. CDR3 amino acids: CASEGARETQYF. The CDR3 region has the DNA TGCGCCAGCGAAGGAGCGCGAGAGACCCAGTACTTC.